This T cell receptor (beta chain) was sequenced during a study of blood T cell repertoires in COVID-19. The overall study: Spain, Italy and the United States supplied samples that represented acute and convalescent COVID-19. The cDNA or gDNA used as material had been derived from T cells, B-cell-depleted T cells, or PBMCs.

The CDR3 has 14 residues. Germline CDR1 and CDR2: SNHLY and FYNNEI. The V gene lost 2 bases and the J gene lost 0 bases, with 8 bases spanning the gap. Measured with immunoSEQ multiplex PCR; TCRdb has only the in-frame clones, and not every one. The sample includes about half a million clones, 70% to 90% of them seen just once. This clone turned up a few times. The chain is built from TRBV2 and TRBJ2-7; D is undetermined. Sequenced input: peripheral blood. The clonotype was recovered from a human donor in a cohort sampled during active COVID-19. The CDR3 region has the DNA TGTGCCAGCAGTGAAATCCAGGCCTCCTACGAGCAGTACTTC. This codes for CASSEIQASYEQYF.